A single sample gave rise to the 27 T cell receptor beta chains below, sequenced in a study of cytomegalovirus exposure and HLA in healthy donors. PCR primers comprised 60 Vbeta and 13 Jbeta primers. Data came from immunoSEQ multiplex PCR; TCRdb stores just in-frame clones and leaves some out. The profile shows roughly 120,000 clones, 74% of them singletons. The sequenced sample was PBMCs. The source is a woman aged 50 to 60 in good health and CMV-seropositive.

The V gene is TRBV11-2, the J gene TRBJ1-1; tentative D call: TRBD1 (5 bases). Germline CDR1 is SGHAT and CDR2 is FQNNGV. This CDR3 comprises 13 residues. Trimming removed 2 bases from V and 7 bases from J, with 11 bases in between. The CDR3 sequence is CASSLNSRDEAFF. The CDR3 DNA follows: TGTGCCAGCAGCTTAAATTCCAGGGATGAAGCTTTCTTT.

The chain couples TRBV2 to TRBJ1-5; D is perhaps TRBD1 (6 bases). CDR3 length equals 17 residues. V dropped 6 bases and J dropped 0 bases, with 18 bases sitting between them. CDR1 and CDR2 (germline): SNHLY, FYNNEI. CDR3 residues: CASSPRGGRYSNQPQHF. For the CDR3, the DNA is TGTGCCAGCAGCCCACGGGGGGGCCGCTATAGCAATCAGCCCCAGCATTTT.

This sequence joins TRBV19 and TRBJ1-5; a weak D match, TRBD1 (5 bases). CDR3 length equals 14 residues. Trimming took 4 bases from V and 6 from J, leaving 13 bases between them. Germline V gives CDR1 LNHDA, CDR2 SQIVND (reference sequence). CDR3 bases: TGTGCCAGTAGTAGCAGGGATTTGGTTCAGCCCCAGCATTTT. Amino acid sequence: CASSSRDLVQPQHF.

The chain joins TRBV4-2 to TRBJ2-5; 9 nucleotides agree with TRBD1. The tail of the sequence fits TRBJ2-7 better, so the J call may be wrong. Germline loops: CDR1 LGHNA, CDR2 YNFKEQ. This CDR3 spans 15 amino acids. For the CDR3, the DNA is TGTGCCAGCAGCCAAGAGGAGACAGGGGGCTACGAGCAGTACTTC. It specifies CASSQEETGGYEQYF.

The V and J genes are TRBV9 and TRBJ2-2; D possibly corresponds to TRBD1 (5 bases). The CDR3 is 15 amino acids. The germline V gene encodes CDR1 SGDLS and CDR2 YYNGEE. The V end was cut by 4 bases, the J end by 1 base, with 11 bases between. CDR3 amino acids: CASSTYDRNTGELFF. CDR3 DNA sequence: TGTGCCAGCAGCACATACGACAGGAACACCGGGGAGCTGTTTTTT.

CDR3: CASEGTSTHTDTQYF. DNA of the CDR3: TGTGCCAGCGAGGGGACTAGCACCCACACAGATACGCAGTATTTT. This chain links TRBV2 with TRBJ2-3; 9 nucleotides match TRBD2. This CDR3 is built from 15 residues. Germline CDR1 is SNHLY and CDR2 is FYNNEI. Unmatched junction bases numbered 8, after V lost 8 bases and J lost 2 bases.

The J gene is TRBJ1-6, the V gene TRBV11-3; no firm D call. Trimming took 0 bases from V and 0 from J, leaving 12 bases between them. Germline loops: CDR1 SGHNT, CDR2 YENEEA. The CDR3 is 18 residues long. The CDR3 is CASSLDLRLGSYNSPLHF. Here the CDR3 DNA reads TGTGCCAGCAGCTTAGATTTGAGGTTGGGCTCCTATAATTCACCCCTCCACTTT. The full variable domain, with the rest looked up from reference TRBV11-3 and TRBJ1-6, is EAGVVQSPRYKIIEKKQPVAFWCNPISGHNTLYWYLQNLGQGPELLIRYENEEAVDDSQLPKDRFSAERLKGVDSTLKIQPAELGDSAVYLCASSLDLRLGSYNSPLHFGNGTRLTVT.

The chain uses TRBV2 and TRBJ2-3; 13 bases agree with TRBD2. The germline V gene has CDR1 SNHLY and CDR2 FYNNEI. Losses at the gene ends were 5 bases for V and 4 bases for J; bases not matched to a gene: 9. The CDR3 contains 17 residues. The CDR3 sequence is CASSSGLAGANSDTQYF. The DNA for the CDR3 is TGTGCCAGCAGTTCTGGACTAGCGGGGGCCAATTCAGATACGCAGTATTTT.

The genes are TRBV19 and TRBJ1-3; 7 bases match TRBD1. After removal of 2 bases from V and 3 bases from J, the junction contained 10 bases not matched to a gene. CDR1 is LNHDA, CDR2 SQIVND, per germline (reference sequence). The length of the CDR3 is 17 residues. The CDR3 DNA sequence: TGTGCCAGTAGTATAAATTTGGGACAGTACCTTGGAAACACCATATATTTT. Its translation is CASSINLGQYLGNTIYF.

The V and J genes are TRBV7-2 and TRBJ2-3; 13 bases align to TRBD2. This CDR3 has 15 residues. Germline CDR1 is SGHTA and CDR2 is FQGNSA. V shed 6 bases and J 4 bases; nucleotides not matched to a gene: 4. The CDR3 sequence is CASRPTSGGADTQYF. Here the CDR3 DNA reads TGTGCCAGCAGACCTACTAGCGGGGGGGCAGATACGCAGTATTTT.

This clone was observed a handful of times. The chain links TRBV28 to TRBJ1-2, with 7 bases lining up with TRBD1. CDR1 and CDR2 from the germline V gene are MDHEN and SYDVKM. The CDR3 has 14 amino acids. The trim removed 6 bases at V and 5 bases at J, leaving 9 bases unmatched. The CDR3 sequence: CASRPGQSQYGYTF. DNA for the CDR3: TGTGCCAGCAGACCGGGACAGAGCCAATATGGCTACACCTTC.

The J gene is TRBJ1-4, the V gene TRBV7-9; maybe TRBD1 (5 bases). Looked up from germline, CDR1 is SEHNR and CDR2 is FQNEAQ (reference sequence). V lost 4 bases and J 7 bases, leaving 16 bases between the germline ends. The CDR3 runs to 15 residues. CDR3 bases: TGTGCCAGCAGCTCGCCTCGGGGGAGAGGTGAAAAACTGTTTTTT. It is translated as CASSSPRGRGEKLFF.

The chain employs TRBV11-2 and TRBJ1-6, with D tentatively TRBD1 (6 bases). The CDR3 extends over 14 amino acids. V lost 6 bases, J lost 10 bases, and 16 bases lay in between. CDR1 is SGHAT, CDR2 FQNNGV, per germline. CDR3 nucleotide sequence: TGTGCCAGCAGTTCGGGGGGGCTTAGATCACCCCTCCACTTT. Translation gives CASSSGGLRSPLHF.

This chain links TRBV4-3 with TRBJ2-7, with 8 bases matching TRBD2. Trimming took 1 base from V and 3 from J; bases not matched to a gene: 8. This CDR3 comprises 16 residues. CDR1 is LGHNA, CDR2 YSLEER, per germline. The CDR3 here is CASSQGPGLGLYEQYF. CDR3 sequence (DNA): TGCGCCAGCAGCCAAGGGCCGGGACTAGGCCTCTACGAGCAGTACTTC.

This chain connects TRBV27 to TRBJ1-6, with 8 nucleotides matching TRBD1. There are 16 residues in the CDR3. Germline V gene sequence: CDR1 MNHEY, CDR2 SMNVEV (reference sequence). V was clipped by 2 bases and J by 7 bases; unmatched bases: 7. The CDR3 coding sequence is TGTGCCAGCAGTTTACTCCCCCAGGGGGCGAATTCACCCCTCCACTTT. Amino acid sequence: CASSLLPQGANSPLHF.

This clone appeared a single time. This rearrangement joins TRBV13 to TRBJ2-1, with 12 bases that match TRBD2. With V trimmed by 7 bases and J by 9 bases, 4 bases remained unmatched. CDR1 is PRHDT and CDR2 is FYEKMQ in the germline V gene (reference sequence). The CDR3 sequence is 13 residues long. In DNA form, the CDR3 reads TGTGCCAGCACTAGCGGGGGGGCTAGTGAGCAGTTCTTC. Amino acid sequence: CASTSGGASEQFF. The variable domain in full, with the rest retrieved from reference TRBV13 and TRBJ2-1, is AAGVIQSPRHLIKEKRETATLKCYPIPRHDTVYWYQQGPGQDPQFLISFYEKMQSDKGSIPDRFSAQQFSDYHSELNMSSLELGDSALYFCASTSGGASEQFFGPGTRLTVL.

The V gene is TRBV9, the J gene TRBJ2-5; D gene unclear. CDR3 length: 13 amino acids. Germline CDR1 is SGDLS and CDR2 is YYNGEE. Trimming took off 0 bases at V and 5 bases at J, with 8 bases between the two ends. The CDR3 DNA reads TGTGCCAGCAGCGTAGTTCCAATGGAGACCCAGTACTTC. It translates to CASSVVPMETQYF.

The rearrangement links TRBV10-3 to TRBJ2-2; D possibly corresponds to TRBD2 (5 bases). Germline lookup yields CDR1 ENHRY and CDR2 SYGVKD. Between the trimmed V and J ends, which lost 2 bases and 1 base, there was a span of 11 bases. The length of the CDR3 is 16 residues. CDR3 coding DNA: TGTGCCATCAGTGAGCCTAGCAAAATGAACACCGGGGAGCTGTTTTTT. Protein product: CAISEPSKMNTGELFF.

The rearrangement links TRBV10-2 to TRBJ1-2, with a weak D call TRBD1 (6 bases). Germline CDR1 reads WSHSY; CDR2 reads SAAADI. The CDR3 covers 14 residues. Deletions cut 7 bases from V and 4 bases from J, with 16 bases between. The DNA for the CDR3 is TGCGCCAGCAACGAGGGGGTTCTACCCTATGGCTACACCTTC. It encodes CASNEGVLPYGYTF.

Of note for this clone: Other nucleotide sequences from this sample produce the same CDR3. The rearrangement uses TRBV7-9 and TRBJ1-1, with D possibly being TRBD1 (5 bases). The CDR3 has 12 residues. Germline values: CDR1 SEHNR, CDR2 FQNEAQ (reference sequence). The V end lost 3 bases, the J end lost 6 bases, and 8 bases lay between the germline ends. As DNA, the CDR3 is TGTGCCAGCAGCTTGGGGGGTGCTGAAGCTTTCTTT. Its translation: CASSLGGAEAFF.

The genes are TRBV7-6 and TRBJ2-3; 13 nucleotides align to TRBD2. V lost 6 bases and J lost 7; bases outside the gene matches: 10. The CDR3 loop spans 16 amino acids. Germline loops: CDR1 SGHVS, CDR2 FNYEAQ. This chain's CDR3 is CASSQTSGGLRNTQYF. The CDR3 DNA sequence: TGTGCCAGCAGTCAGACTAGCGGGGGGCTTCGTAATACGCAGTATTTT.

The chain recombines TRBV9 with TRBJ1-1, with D uncertain. The V end was cut by 4 bases, the J end by 0 bases, with 13 bases between. Germline V gene lookup returns CDR1 SGDLS and CDR2 YYNGEE. The CDR3 has 15 amino acids. The CDR3 loop reads CASSSFDGMNTEAFF. DNA for the CDR3: TGTGCCAGCAGCTCCTTCGACGGGATGAACACTGAAGCTTTCTTT.

This clone was detected a few times. The chain links TRBV6-1 to TRBJ2-5; a possible D gene is TRBD2 (6 bases). The CDR3 has 16 amino acids. Trimming cost V 0 bases and J 2 bases, with 13 bases left between them. Germline CDR1 MNHNS, CDR2 SASEGT. CDR3 sequence (DNA): TGTGCCAGCAGTGAAGCGCTTGGGGGAGGACAAGAGACCCAGTACTTC. This codes for CASSEALGGGQETQYF.

The rearrangement joins TRBV27 to TRBJ2-3; 8 bases agree with TRBD2. Germline CDR1 is MNHEY and CDR2 is SMNVEV (reference sequence). The trim removed 6 bases at V and 2 bases at J, leaving 4 bases unmatched. CDR3 length equals 14 residues. The DNA for the CDR3 is TGTGCCAGCAGGGAGCGGGGGACCACAGATACGCAGTATTTT. Protein product: CASRERGTTDTQYF.

The genes are TRBV10-1 and TRBJ2-3; the D gene is possibly TRBD1 (5 bases). The CDR3 consists of 16 residues. The ends were cut back, 7 bases at V and 0 bases at J, with 17 bases in the middle. In germline, CDR1 is WNHNN, CDR2 SYGVQD (reference sequence). For the CDR3, the DNA is TGCGCCAGCACCCCGTTGGGGCCTACTAGCACAGATACGCAGTATTTT. It specifies CASTPLGPTSTDTQYF.

The CDR3, as DNA: TGTGCCAGCAGCACTGACAGGGTTTACGGGGAGCTGTTTTTT. Its protein is CASSTDRVYGELFF. V gene TRBV9 combines with J gene TRBJ2-2; TRBD1 agrees at 7 bases. V lost 4 bases, J lost 7 bases, and 7 bases stayed unmatched. The CDR3 consists of 14 residues. Germline V gene data show CDR1 as SGDLS and CDR2 as YYNGEE.

This clone has just one count. Written as DNA, the CDR3 is TGTGCCAGCAGCTTAAGGGGATATAATTCACCCCTCCACTTT. As protein: CASSLRGYNSPLHF. The chain carries TRBV5-4 and TRBJ1-6; maybe TRBD1 (5 bases). The V end lost 2 bases, the J end lost 4 bases, and 7 bases lay between the germline ends. From germline, CDR1 is SGHNT and CDR2 YYREEE (reference sequence). This CDR3 comprises 14 residues.